Listed below are T cell receptor beta chains from one sample, sequenced in a study of control samples from healthy donors and cancer patients. Sequencing used immunoSEQ multiplex PCR; TCRdb keeps in-frame clones, though not all of them. The profile shows 190,000 or so clones, 90% to 95% of them singletons. Material: blood. All receptors derive from a man younger than 35 in good health. Each CDR3 is given with its conserved first and last residue. D genes are given only for firm matches. Clone size is stated in some rows and not others, as once, few, many or a class when expanded.

abundance,d_gene,v_gene,j_gene,CDR3nt,CDR3aa
once,-,TRBV18,TRBJ2-2,TGTGCCAGCTCACCTGTACCGGGACAGAACACCGGGGAGCTGTTTTTT,CASSPVPGQNTGELFF
-,-,TRBV3-1/TRBV3-2,TRBJ1-3,TGTGCCAGCAGCTTCGCAGTCCGTGGAAACACCATATATTTT,CASSFAVRGNTIYF
few,-,TRBV19,TRBJ1-1,TGTGCCAGTAGTTATGGACTCGAGGCTTTCTTT,CASSYGLEAFF
-,-,TRBV4-1,TRBJ2-2,TGCGCCAGCAGCCGGTTACCGGGACAAGGGAACACCGGGGAGCTGTTTTTT,CASSRLPGQGNTGELFF
-,-,TRBV10-2,TRBJ2-7,TGCGCCAGCCCCGGGCCGCGGGCGAACTCCTACGAGCAGTACTTC,CASPGPRANSYEQYF
-,-,TRBV12-3/TRBV12-4,TRBJ2-2,TGTGCCAGCAGTTTGGGTCGGGCCGGGGAGCTGTTTTTT,CASSLGRAGELFF
-,-,TRBV2,TRBJ2-4,TGTGCCAGCAGCCATCAGGGTGACACATCGGTCAAAAACATTCAGTACTTC,CASSHQGDTSVKNIQYF
-,-,TRBV12-3/TRBV12-4,TRBJ2-1,TGTGCCAGCCTCTTGGTAGATGAGCAGTTCTTC,CASLLVDEQFF
-,-,TRBV7-9,TRBJ1-4,TGTGCCTGCGAGACAGGCGAAAAACTGTTTTTT,CACETGEKLFF
-,-,TRBV25-1,TRBJ1-4,TGTGCCATCGGGGACGGACCCAGATCTAATGAAAAACTGTTTTTT,CAIGDGPRSNEKLFF
-,-,TRBV28,TRBJ1-6,TGTGCCAGCAGTTCCGGACAACGGTACGATTCACCCCTCCACTTT,CASSSGQRYDSPLHF
-,TRBD1,TRBV9,TRBJ2-7,TGTGCCAGCAGCAACACAGGGGGTTCTTACGAGCAGTACTTC,CASSNTGGSYEQYF
-,TRBD1,TRBV19,TRBJ2-7,TGTGCCAGTAGTAGAGGACAGGGGTACTACGAGCAGTACTTC,CASSRGQGYYEQYF
-,-,TRBV3-1/TRBV3-2,TRBJ1-1,TGTGCCAGCAGCCAATTGGGGGTAAGCACTGAAGCTTTCTTT,CASSQLGVSTEAFF
-,-,TRBV7-2,TRBJ2-3,TGTGCCAGCAGCTTCAGCGGTATACAGAGCACAGATACGCAGTATTTT,CASSFSGIQSTDTQYF
-,-,TRBV10-3,TRBJ1-3,TGTGCCATCAGTGACCCCGGGGGGTGGGGCCGAAACACCATATATTTT,CAISDPGGWGRNTIYF
-,-,TRBV4-1,TRBJ1-3,TGCGCCAGCAGCCAAGTGCCGGGGGGCAGCTCTGGAAACACCATATATTTT,CASSQVPGGSSGNTIYF
-,TRBD2,TRBV30,TRBJ2-3,TGTGCCTGGAGTGCAACTAGCGGGCCCAGCACAGATACGCAGTATTTT,CAWSATSGPSTDTQYF
-,-,TRBV5-1,TRBJ1-4,TGCGCCAGCAGCTTGGGGGGAGGGATCAATGAAAAACTGTTTTTT,CASSLGGGINEKLFF
-,TRBD2,TRBV6-2/TRBV6-3,TRBJ2-7,TGTGCCAGCAGTTGGATCGGACTAGCGGGGGATTACGAGCAGTACTTC,CASSWIGLAGDYEQYF
-,-,TRBV30,TRBJ1-2,TGTGCCTGGGAGGGAACGAACTATGGCTACACCTTC,CAWEGTNYGYTF
-,-,TRBV15,TRBJ2-3,TGTGCCACCAGCAGAGGGGGGAGCACAGATACGCAGTATTTT,CATSRGGSTDTQYF
-,TRBD1,TRBV7-3,TRBJ2-2,TGTGCCAGCAGCCACCAAATACAGGGGGGCGACACCGGGGAGCTGTTTTTT,CASSHQIQGGDTGELFF
-,TRBD1,TRBV29-1,TRBJ1-1,TGCAGCGTTGGATACACAACAAAAATTTCCGGGACAGGGGGCCTAAAGACTGAAGCTTTCTTT,CSVGYTTKISGTGGLKTEAFF